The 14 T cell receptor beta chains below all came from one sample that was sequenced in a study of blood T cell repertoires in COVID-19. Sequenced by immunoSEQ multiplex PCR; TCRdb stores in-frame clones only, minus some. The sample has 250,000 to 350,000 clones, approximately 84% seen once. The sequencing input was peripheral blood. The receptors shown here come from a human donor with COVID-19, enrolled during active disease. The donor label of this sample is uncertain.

CDR3 protein: CASGGAPSYNSPLHF. CDR3 DNA sequence: TGTGCCAGCGGTGGTGCGCCCTCCTATAATTCACCCCTCCACTTT. This sequence joins TRBV7-2 and TRBJ1-6; D remains unclear. Germline loops: CDR1 SGHTA, CDR2 FQGNSA. This CDR3 has 15 residues. The V and J ends lost 8 bases and 0 bases respectively, with 11 bases between them.

The CDR3 DNA reads as TGTGCCAGCAGCTTAGCACTAGCGGGAGGGCAGGAGCAGTTCTTC. Amino acid sequence: CASSLALAGGQEQFF. V usage is TRBV7-6 and J usage is TRBJ2-1, with TRBD2 matching 13 bases. CDR3 length: 15 residues. Germline CDR1 is SGHVS and CDR2 is FNYEAQ. Trimming removed 0 bases from V and 10 bases from J; junction bases left unmatched: 3.

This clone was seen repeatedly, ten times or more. The CDR3 DNA reads TGTGCCAGCAGCGTAGACGGGAACTATGGCTACACCTTC. Translating it yields CASSVDGNYGYTF. V is TRBV9 and J is TRBJ1-2, with no clear D. CDR1 SGDLS and CDR2 YYNGEE come from the germline V gene. V was pared by 0 bases and J by 2 bases, with 5 bases between. CDR3 length: 13 amino acids.

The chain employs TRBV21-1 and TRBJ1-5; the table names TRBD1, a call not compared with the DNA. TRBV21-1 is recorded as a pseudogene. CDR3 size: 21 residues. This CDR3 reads CASSPRLHLRGTGFSNQPQHF. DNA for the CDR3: TGTGCCAGCAGCCCCCGGTTGCACCTAAGAGGGACAGGTTTTAGCAATCAGCCCCAGCATTTT.

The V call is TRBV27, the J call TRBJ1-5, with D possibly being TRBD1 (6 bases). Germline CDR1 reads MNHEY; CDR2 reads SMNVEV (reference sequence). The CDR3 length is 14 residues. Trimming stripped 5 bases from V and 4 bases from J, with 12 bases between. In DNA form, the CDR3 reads TGTGCCAGCAGTATTACAGGGCCAAATCAGCCCCAGCATTTT. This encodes CASSITGPNQPQHF.

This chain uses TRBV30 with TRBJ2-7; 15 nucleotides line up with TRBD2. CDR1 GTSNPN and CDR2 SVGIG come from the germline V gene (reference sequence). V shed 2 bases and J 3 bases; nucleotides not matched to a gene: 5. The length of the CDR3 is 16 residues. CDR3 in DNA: TGTGCCTGGAGTTCGCGGACTAGCGGGAGGGTCTACGAGCAGTACTTC. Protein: CAWSSRTSGRVYEQYF.

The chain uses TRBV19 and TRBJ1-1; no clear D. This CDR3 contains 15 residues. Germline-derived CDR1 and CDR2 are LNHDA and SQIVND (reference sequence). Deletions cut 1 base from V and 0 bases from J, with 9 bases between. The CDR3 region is CASSIGLLMNTEAFF. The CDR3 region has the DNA TGTGCCAGTAGTATAGGTTTACTGATGAACACTGAAGCTTTCTTT.

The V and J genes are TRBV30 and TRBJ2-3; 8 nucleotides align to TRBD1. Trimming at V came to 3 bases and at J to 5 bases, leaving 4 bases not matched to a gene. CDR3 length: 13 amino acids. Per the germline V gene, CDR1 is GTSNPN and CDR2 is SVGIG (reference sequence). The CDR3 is CAWRGQVLDTQYF. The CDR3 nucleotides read TGTGCCTGGAGGGGACAGGTCTTAGATACGCAGTATTTT.

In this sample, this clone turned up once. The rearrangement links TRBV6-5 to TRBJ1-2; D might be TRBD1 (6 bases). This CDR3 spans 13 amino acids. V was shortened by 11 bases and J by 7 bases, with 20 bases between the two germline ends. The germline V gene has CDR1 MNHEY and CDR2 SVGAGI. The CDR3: CAGGRDIWSGYTF. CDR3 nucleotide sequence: TGTGCCGGAGGGAGGGACATATGGTCTGGCTACACCTTC.

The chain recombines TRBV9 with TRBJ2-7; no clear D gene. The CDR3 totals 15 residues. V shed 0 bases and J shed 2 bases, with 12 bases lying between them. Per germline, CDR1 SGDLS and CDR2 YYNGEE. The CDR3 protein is CASSVDIHHTYEQYF. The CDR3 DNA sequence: TGTGCCAGCAGCGTAGATATACACCACACCTACGAGCAGTACTTC.

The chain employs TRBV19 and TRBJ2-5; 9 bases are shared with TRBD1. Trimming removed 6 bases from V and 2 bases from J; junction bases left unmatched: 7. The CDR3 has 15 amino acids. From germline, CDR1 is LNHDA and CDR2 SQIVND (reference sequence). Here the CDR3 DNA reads TGTGCCAGTAGGACGACAGGGGGGCTTCAAGAGACCCAGTACTTC. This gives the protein CASRTTGGLQETQYF.

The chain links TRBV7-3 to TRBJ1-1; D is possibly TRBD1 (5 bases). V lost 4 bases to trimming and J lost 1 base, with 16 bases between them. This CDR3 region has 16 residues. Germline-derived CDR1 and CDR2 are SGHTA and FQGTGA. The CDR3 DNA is TGTGCCAGCAGCTCCATCACCTTACAGGAGAACACTGAAGCTTTCTTT. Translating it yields CASSSITLQENTEAFF.

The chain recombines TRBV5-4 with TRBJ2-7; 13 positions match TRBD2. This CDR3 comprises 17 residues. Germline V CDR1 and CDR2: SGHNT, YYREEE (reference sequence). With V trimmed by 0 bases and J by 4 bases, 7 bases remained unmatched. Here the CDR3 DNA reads TGTGCCAGCAGCTTGGGACTAGCGGGAGGTGGGGGGTACGAGCAGTACTTC. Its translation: CASSLGLAGGGGYEQYF. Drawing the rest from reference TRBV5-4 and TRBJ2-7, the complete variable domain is ETGVTQSPTHLIKTRGQQVTLRCSSQSGHNTVSWYQQALGQGPQFIFQYYREEENGRGNFPPRFSGLQFPNYSSELNVNALELDDSALYLCASSLGLAGGGGYEQYFGPGTRLTVT.

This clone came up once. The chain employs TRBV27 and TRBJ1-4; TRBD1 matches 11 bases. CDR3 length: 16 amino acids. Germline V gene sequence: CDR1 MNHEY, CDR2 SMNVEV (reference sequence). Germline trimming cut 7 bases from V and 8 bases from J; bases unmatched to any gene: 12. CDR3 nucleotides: TGTGCCAGCATATACATTAACCGGGACAGGGGGGAAAAACTGTTTTTT. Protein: CASIYINRDRGEKLFF. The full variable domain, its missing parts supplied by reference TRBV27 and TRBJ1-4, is EAQVTQNPRYLITVTGKKLTVTCSQNMNHEYMSWYRQDPGLGLRQIYYSMNVEVTDKGDVPEGYKVSRKEKRNFPLILESPSPNQTSLYFCASIYINRDRGEKLFFGSGTQLSVL.